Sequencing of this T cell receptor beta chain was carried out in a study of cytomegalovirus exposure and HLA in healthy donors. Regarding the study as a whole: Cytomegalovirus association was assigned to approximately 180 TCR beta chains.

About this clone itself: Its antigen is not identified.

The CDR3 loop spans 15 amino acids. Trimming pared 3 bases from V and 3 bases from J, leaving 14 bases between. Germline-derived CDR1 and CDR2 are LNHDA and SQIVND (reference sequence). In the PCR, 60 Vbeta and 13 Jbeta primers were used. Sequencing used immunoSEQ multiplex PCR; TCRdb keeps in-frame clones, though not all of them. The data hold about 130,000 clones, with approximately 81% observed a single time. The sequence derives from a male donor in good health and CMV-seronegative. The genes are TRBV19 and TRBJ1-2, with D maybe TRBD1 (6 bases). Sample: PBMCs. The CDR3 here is CASSIRPGADYGYTF. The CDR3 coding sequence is TGTGCCAGTAGTATTCGGCCAGGGGCGGACTATGGCTACACCTTC.